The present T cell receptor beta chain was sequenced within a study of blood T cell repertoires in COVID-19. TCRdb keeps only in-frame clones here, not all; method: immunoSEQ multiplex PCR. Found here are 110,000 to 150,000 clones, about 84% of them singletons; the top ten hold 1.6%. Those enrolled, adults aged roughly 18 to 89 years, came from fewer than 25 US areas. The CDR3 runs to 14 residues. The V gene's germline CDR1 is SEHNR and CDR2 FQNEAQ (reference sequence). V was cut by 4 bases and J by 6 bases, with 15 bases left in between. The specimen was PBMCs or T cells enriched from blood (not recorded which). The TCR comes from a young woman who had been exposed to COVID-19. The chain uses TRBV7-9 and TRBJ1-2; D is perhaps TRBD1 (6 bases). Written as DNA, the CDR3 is TGTGCCAGCAGCTCCAAGCCTCGACAGGATGGCTACACCTTC. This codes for CASSSKPRQDGYTF.